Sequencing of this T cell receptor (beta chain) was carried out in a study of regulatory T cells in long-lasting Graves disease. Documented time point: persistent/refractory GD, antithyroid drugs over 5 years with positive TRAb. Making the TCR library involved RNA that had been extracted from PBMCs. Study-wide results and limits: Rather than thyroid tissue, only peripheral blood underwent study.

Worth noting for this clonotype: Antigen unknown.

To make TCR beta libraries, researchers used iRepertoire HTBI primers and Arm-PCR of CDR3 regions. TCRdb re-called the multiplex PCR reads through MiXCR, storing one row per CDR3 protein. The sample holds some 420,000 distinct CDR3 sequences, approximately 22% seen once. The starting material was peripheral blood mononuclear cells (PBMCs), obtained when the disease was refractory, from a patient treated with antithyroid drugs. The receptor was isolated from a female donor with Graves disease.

The CDR3 spells CASSLGAGGWETQYF. CDR3 in DNA: TGCGCCAGCAGCTTGGGAGCGGGGGGTTGGGAGACCCAGTACTTC. The chain recombines TRBV5-1 with TRBJ2-5; 9 nucleotides match TRBD2. This CDR3 is 15 amino acids long. The V and J ends lost 0 bases and 5 bases, in that order; junction bases with no gene match: 5. Germline V gene sequence: CDR1 SGHRS, CDR2 YFSETQ.